This T cell receptor (beta chain) is from a study of response to subunit inactivated influenza vaccine. Notes on the study in general: Every seasonal influenza vaccination brings in few new T cells, the authors suggested.

As for this clonotype: The antigen remains undetermined.

The CDR3 contains 12 residues. Germline assignment: CDR1 MNHEY and CDR2 SVGEGT. V was shortened by 6 bases and J by 7 bases, with 12 bases between the two germline ends. MiXCR, run by TCRdb on the RT-PCR reads, gives a single entry per CDR3 protein. The sample holds about 520,000 distinct CDR3 sequences, roughly 27% seen once. V gene TRBV6-2 or TRBV6-3 combines with J gene TRBJ1-1, with a tentative D call TRBD1 (5 bases). This receptor was taken from a man between 50 and 59 years old who received an inactivated influenza vaccine. Sequencing was performed on CD4+ T cells sorted from PBMCs, taken around 5 days after vaccination. CDR3 sequence: CASRRGIGEAFF. For the CDR3, the DNA is TGTGCCAGCAGGAGGGGTATTGGTGAAGCTTTCTTT.